This T cell receptor beta chain was identified during a study of blood T cell repertoires in COVID-19. The data were produced by immunoSEQ multiplex PCR, yet TCRdb's version contains in-frame clones alone and is incomplete. The repertoire has some 170,000 clones, 84% of them found once; the top ten carry around 15%. CDR1 and CDR2 from the germline V gene are SGHKS and YYEKEE (reference sequence). This CDR3 has 18 residues. V dropped 4 bases and J dropped 4; count of bases not matched to a gene: 18. The sequencing sample was made of PBMCs or T cells enriched from blood (not recorded which). The receptor's source is a man in his fifties who had recovered from COVID-19. The chain joins TRBV5-5 to TRBJ1-2; 8 bases map to TRBD1. Written as DNA, the CDR3 is TGTGCCAGCAGCCGACACCAAAGCCAACAGGGGGAAATCTATGGCTACACCTTC. Encoded protein: CASSRHQSQQGEIYGYTF. The variable domain in full, with the rest retrieved from reference TRBV5-5 and TRBJ1-2, is DAGVTQSPTHLIKTRGQQVTLRCSPISGHKSVSWYQQVLGQGPQFIFQYYEKEERGRGNFPDRFSARQFPNYSSELNVNALLLGDSALYLCASSRHQSQQGEIYGYTFGSGTRLTVV.